The clone carrying this TCR beta chain was observed a handful of times. Its antigen is undetermined. The data were taken from a study of response to subunit inactivated influenza vaccine. General study results and limits: With each seasonal influenza vaccination, the authors suggested, few new T cells are recruited.

The germline gives CDR1 DFQATT, CDR2 SNEGSKA (reference sequence). V was shortened by 0 bases and J by 8 bases, with 14 bases between the two germline ends. The CDR3 contains 14 residues. TCRdb fed the RT-PCR reads into MiXCR, producing one record per CDR3 protein. Of about 150,000 distinct CDR3 sequences listed, about 10% are singletons. The rearrangement joins TRBV20-1 to TRBJ2-1; possible D gene TRBD1, 5 bases. This receptor was identified in a man in his fifties or sixties who received an inactivated influenza vaccine. Sample: CD8+ T cells sorted from PBMCs, taken around 25 months after vaccination. For the CDR3, the DNA is TGCAGTGCTAGAGATTTGGAAAGGGGTGATGAGCAGTTCTTC. Translation: CSARDLERGDEQFF.